The rows below give T cell receptor beta chains drawn from one sample of a study of T-cell memory formation after mild COVID-19. A single record per CDR3 protein comes from TCRdb applying MiXCR to the 5' RACE reads. The top ten hold about 12% of the sample, which has more than 400,000 distinct CDR3 sequences, 15% to 20% seen once. Input material: PBMCs or a T cell subset sorted from them (not recorded which). Receptor source: an adult woman who had mild COVID-19 (a few samples of this study predate the infection). Cell type and time point are not known. Each CDR3 is given with its conserved first and last residue. The order of the fields is D gene, V gene, J gene, clone size, CDR3 DNA, CDR3 protein. A D gene is named only where the DNA matches it firmly. Only some rows state a clone size, as once, few, many or a class for expanded clones.

-	TRBV11-1	TRBJ2-1	-	TGTGCCAGCCTTGCCACCGGGACAATAAATGAGCAGTTCTTC	CASLATGTINEQFF
TRBD2	TRBV9	TRBJ2-3	-	TGTGCCAGCAGCGTAGTTGGACTAGCGGGAGGCGCAGATACGCAGTATTTT	CASSVVGLAGGADTQYF
-	TRBV10-3	TRBJ2-7	-	TGTGCCATCAGTGAAAGTACATTGAACTACGAGCAGTACTTC	CAISESTLNYEQYF
-	TRBV15	TRBJ2-7	-	TGTGCCACCAGCAGAGATTCGGTCGACAGCACCTACGAGCAGTACTTC	CATSRDSVDSTYEQYF
TRBD1	TRBV30	TRBJ1-5	-	TGTGCCTGGTCCCCTCACTGGGACAGCTCGAGCAATCAGCCCCAGCATTTT	CAWSPHWDSSSNQPQHF
-	TRBV28	TRBJ2-7	-	TGTGCCAGCAGTTCGGAAGATTACGAGCAGTACTTC	CASSSEDYEQYF
-	TRBV15	TRBJ2-7	-	TGTGCCACCAGCGAGCCTGGCGGACAGTCCTACGAGCAGTACTTC	CATSEPGGQSYEQYF
-	TRBV12-3/TRBV12-4	TRBJ1-1	-	TGTGCCAGCAGTTTGGGGGGGGGGATTGAAGCTTTCTTT	CASSLGGGIEAFF
TRBD2	TRBV20-1	TRBJ2-1	-	TGCAGTGCTATTGCGGGGGGATTCAACAATGAGCAGTTCTTC	CSAIAGGFNNEQFF
TRBD2	TRBV7-2	TRBJ2-1	few	TGTGCCAGCAGCTTCGGGGGGGCCGCGTCCTACAATGAGCAGTTCTTC	CASSFGGAASYNEQFF
-	TRBV10-3	TRBJ1-4	few	TGTGCCATCAGTGCTGGTGGTGAAAAACTGTTTTTT	CAISAGGEKLFF